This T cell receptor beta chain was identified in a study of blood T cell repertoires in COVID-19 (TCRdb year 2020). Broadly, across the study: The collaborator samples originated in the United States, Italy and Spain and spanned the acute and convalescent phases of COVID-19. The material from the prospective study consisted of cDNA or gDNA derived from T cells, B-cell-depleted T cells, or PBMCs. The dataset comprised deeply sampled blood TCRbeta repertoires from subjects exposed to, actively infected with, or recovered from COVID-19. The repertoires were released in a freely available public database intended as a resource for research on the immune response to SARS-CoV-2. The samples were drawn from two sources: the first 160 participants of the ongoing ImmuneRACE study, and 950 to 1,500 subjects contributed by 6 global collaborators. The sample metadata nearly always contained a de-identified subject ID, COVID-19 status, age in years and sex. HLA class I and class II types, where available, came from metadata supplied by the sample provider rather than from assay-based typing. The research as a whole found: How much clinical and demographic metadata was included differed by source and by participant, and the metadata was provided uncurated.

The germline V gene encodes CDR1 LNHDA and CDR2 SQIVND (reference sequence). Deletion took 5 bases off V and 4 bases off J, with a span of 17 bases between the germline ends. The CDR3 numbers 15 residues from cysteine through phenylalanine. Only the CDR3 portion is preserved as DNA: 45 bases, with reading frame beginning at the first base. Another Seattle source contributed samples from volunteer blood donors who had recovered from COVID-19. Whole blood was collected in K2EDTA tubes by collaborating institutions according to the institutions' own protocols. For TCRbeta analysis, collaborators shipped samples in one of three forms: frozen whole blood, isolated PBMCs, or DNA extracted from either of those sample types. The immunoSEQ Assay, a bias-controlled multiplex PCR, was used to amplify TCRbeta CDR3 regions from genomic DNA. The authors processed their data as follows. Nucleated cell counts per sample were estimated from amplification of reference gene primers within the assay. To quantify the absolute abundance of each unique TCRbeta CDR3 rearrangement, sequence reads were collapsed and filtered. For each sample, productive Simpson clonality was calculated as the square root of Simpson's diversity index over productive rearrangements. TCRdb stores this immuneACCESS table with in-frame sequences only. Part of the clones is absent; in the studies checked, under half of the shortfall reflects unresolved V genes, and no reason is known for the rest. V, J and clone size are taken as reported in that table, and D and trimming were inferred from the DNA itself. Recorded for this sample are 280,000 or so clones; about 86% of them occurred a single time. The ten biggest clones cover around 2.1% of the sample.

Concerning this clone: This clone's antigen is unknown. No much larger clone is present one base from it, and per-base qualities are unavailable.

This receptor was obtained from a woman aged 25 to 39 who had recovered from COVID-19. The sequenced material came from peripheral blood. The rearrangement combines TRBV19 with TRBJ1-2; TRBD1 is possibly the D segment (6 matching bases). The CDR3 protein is CASSSPGHTLYGYTF. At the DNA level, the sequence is TGTGCCAGTAGTTCTCCGGGACATACTCTCTATGGCTACACCTTC.